The 25 T cell receptor beta chains below all came from one sample that was sequenced in a study of blood T cell repertoires in COVID-19. Sequencing was performed with immunoSEQ multiplex PCR; in TCRdb, only in-frame clones are kept and a portion is missing. The repertoire includes a few hundred thousand clones, about 85% of them detected once, and 12% sits in the top ten. The sample consisted of peripheral blood. The receptors shown here come from a woman between 18 and 30 years old who had recovered from COVID-19.

This clone was seen once. The chain is built from TRBV6-2 or TRBV6-3 and TRBJ1-6; no clear D. The CDR3 spans 15 residues. The germline gives CDR1 MNHEY, CDR2 SVGEGT. Between the trimmed V and J ends, which lost 4 bases and 5 bases, there was a span of 12 bases. This CDR3 reads CASSSGGPDNSPLHF. The CDR3 DNA is TGTGCCAGCAGTTCCGGAGGACCCGATAATTCACCCCTCCACTTT.

A few counts support this clone. The chain has TRBV6-5 and TRBJ2-2; no firm D call. V was cut by 2 bases and J by 2 bases, with 6 bases left in between. The germline CDR1 and CDR2 sequences are MNHEY and SVGAGI. The CDR3 sequence is 14 residues long. The CDR3 here is CASSYGPNTGELFF. The CDR3 DNA reads as TGTGCCAGCAGTTACGGGCCCAACACCGGGGAGCTGTTTTTT.

The J gene is TRBJ1-1, the V gene TRBV10-2, with TRBD1 matching 9 bases. Germline V lookup: CDR1 WSHSY, CDR2 SAAADI. V gave up 5 bases and J gave up 8 bases; unmatched junction bases: 9. The CDR3 is 14 residues long. CDR3 loop: CASSPRQGGTEAFF. The CDR3 coding sequence is TGCGCCAGCAGTCCTCGACAGGGGGGAACCGAAGCTTTCTTT.

The chain recombines TRBV7-9 with TRBJ2-3; possibly TRBD2 for D (7 bases). The CDR3 extends over 16 amino acids. Germline V gene sequence: CDR1 SEHNR, CDR2 FQNEAQ (reference sequence). Trimming stripped 5 bases from V and 0 bases from J, with 15 bases between. The CDR3 reads CASSALGGRSTDTQYF. The CDR3 DNA reads as TGTGCCAGCAGCGCATTGGGGGGGCGAAGCACAGATACGCAGTATTTT.

This clone was counted a single time. The CDR3 region has the DNA TGTGCCAGTAGTTACCAGGGGAGCACAGATACGCAGTATTTT. Protein: CASSYQGSTDTQYF. This chain uses TRBV19 with TRBJ2-3; a possible D gene is TRBD1 (6 bases). The CDR3 covers 14 residues. Trimming removed 5 bases from V and 0 bases from J, with 9 bases in between. Germline CDR1 and CDR2: LNHDA and SQIVND (reference sequence).

The V gene is TRBV14, the J gene TRBJ2-1; 9 positions agree with TRBD1. V was pared by 6 bases and J by 9 bases, with 15 bases of the junction left unmatched. Per germline, CDR1 SGHDN and CDR2 FVKESK. The CDR3 sequence is 16 residues long. CDR3 DNA sequence: TGTGCCAGCAGGCAGATTATTGGGACAGGGTATAGTGAGCAGTTCTTC. Its translation: CASRQIIGTGYSEQFF. The full variable domain, with the rest looked up from reference TRBV14 and TRBJ2-1, is EAGVTQFPSHSVIEKGQTVTLRCDPISGHDNLYWYRRVMGKEIKFLLHFVKESKQDESGMPNNRFLAERTGGTYSTLKVQPAELEDSGVYFCASRQIIGTGYSEQFFGPGTRLTVL.

This clone appeared a single time. Other DNA sequences within the sample encode an identical CDR3. The chain carries TRBV9 and TRBJ1-2; no clear D gene. V was clipped by 4 bases and J by 1 base, with 2 bases between them. This CDR3 region has 11 residues. Germline lookup yields CDR1 SGDLS and CDR2 YYNGEE. This CDR3 reads CASSLNYGYTF. In DNA, the CDR3 is TGTGCCAGCAGCCTTAACTATGGCTACACCTTC.

The rearrangement uses TRBV28 and TRBJ1-1; 12 positions match TRBD1. This CDR3 comprises 13 residues. Germline CDR1 reads MDHEN; CDR2 reads SYDVKM. Trimming took 5 bases from V and 7 from J; bases not matched to a gene: 2. Here the CDR3 reads CASSGTGGSEAFF. The CDR3 DNA is TGTGCCAGCAGTGGGACAGGGGGCAGTGAAGCTTTCTTT.

This clone was found once. The V gene is TRBV6-6, the J gene TRBJ1-2, with 8 bases fitting TRBD1. Germline values: CDR1 MNHNY, CDR2 SVGAGI (reference sequence). J was trimmed by 4 bases and V by 0 bases; bases with no gene match: 7. This CDR3 region has 16 residues. CDR3 amino acids: CASSYSATGEPYGYTF. Here the CDR3 DNA reads TGTGCCAGCAGTTACTCTGCGACAGGGGAACCCTATGGCTACACCTTC.

This CDR3 is CASSHLMGHRNEQFF. The CDR3 nucleotides read TGCGCCAGCAGCCACTTAATGGGACACCGCAATGAGCAGTTCTTC. The V call is TRBV5-1, the J call TRBJ2-1; perhaps TRBD1 as D (6 bases). The CDR3 loop spans 15 amino acids. CDR1 and CDR2 (germline): SGHRS, YFSETQ. V was clipped by 4 bases and J by 6 bases, with 17 bases between them. The entire variable domain, with the rest obtained from reference TRBV5-1 and TRBJ2-1, is as follows: KAGVTQTPRYLIKTRGQQVTLSCSPISGHRSVSWYQQTPGQGLQFLFEYFSETQRNKGNFPGRFSGRQFSNSRSEMNVSTLELGDSALYLCASSHLMGHRNEQFFGPGTRLTVL.

The chain has TRBV6-2 or TRBV6-3 and TRBJ2-1, with D possibly being TRBD2 (6 bases). The germline V and J ends were trimmed by 5 bases and 6 bases, with 14 bases remaining between them. This CDR3 spans 14 amino acids. Germline V gene sequence: CDR1 MNHEY, CDR2 SVGEGT. Written as DNA, the CDR3 is TGTGCCAGCAGTGGCTCCGGGACTCTCAATGAGCAGTTCTTC. Its translation: CASSGSGTLNEQFF.

The chain recombines TRBV7-2 with TRBJ1-1, with 7 bases that match TRBD1. The CDR3 runs to 16 residues. The junction had 7 bases not matched to a gene; V was cut back by 2 bases and J by 1 base. Germline V gene lookup returns CDR1 SGHTA and CDR2 FQGNSA. The CDR3 protein is CASSLYMTGKNTEAFF. In nucleotides, the CDR3 is TGTGCCAGCAGCTTATATATGACAGGGAAGAACACTGAAGCTTTCTTT.

The chain joins TRBV5-5 to TRBJ1-1, with D possibly matching TRBD1 (5 bases). The CDR3 is 15 residues long. V was pared by 3 bases and J by 1 base, with 13 bases between. CDR1 is SGHKS and CDR2 is YYEKEE in the germline V gene (reference sequence). Written as DNA, the CDR3 is TGTGCCAGCAGCTCCCTCGCAGGGAAGAACACTGAAGCTTTCTTT. This sequence encodes CASSSLAGKNTEAFF.

This chain connects TRBV12-5 to TRBJ2-3, with 10 bases fitting TRBD2. This CDR3 comprises 16 residues. J gave up 2 bases and V 6 bases, and 8 bases lay outside the gene matches. CDR1 LGHNT and CDR2 FRNRAP come from the germline V gene. In DNA, the CDR3 is TGTGCTAGTGGACTCAGGACTAGCGGATTCACAGATACGCAGTATTTT. Its protein product is CASGLRTSGFTDTQYF.

The chain is built from TRBV5-6 and TRBJ2-6, with 11 bases aligning to TRBD2. The germline CDR1 and CDR2 sequences are SGHDT and YYEEEE. Losses at the gene ends were 3 bases for V and 2 bases for J; bases not matched to a gene: 10. The CDR3 length is 19 residues. The CDR3 DNA reads TGTGCCAGCAGCTCGGGACTAGCGGTTTCGGGGGCTGGGGCCAACGTCCTGACTTTC. It codes for CASSSGLAVSGAGANVLTF.

This sequence joins TRBV29-1 and TRBJ1-1; D call uncertain. CDR1 SQVTM and CDR2 ANQGSEA come from the germline V gene. Between the trimmed V and J ends, which lost 5 bases and 2 bases, there was a span of 18 bases. There are 15 residues in the CDR3. The CDR3 here is CSVLAMDGSNTEAFF. CDR3 nucleotides: TGCAGCGTTCTAGCGATGGACGGCTCTAACACTGAAGCTTTCTTT.

This chain connects TRBV7-9 to TRBJ1-4, with 12 bases lining up with TRBD1. This CDR3 comprises 17 residues. CDR1 is SEHNR, CDR2 FQNEAQ, per germline (reference sequence). The V and J ends lost 2 bases and 3 bases, in that order; junction bases with no gene match: 4. The CDR3 spells CASSLSGQGAANEKLFF. CDR3 in DNA: TGTGCCAGCAGCTTATCGGGACAGGGGGCGGCTAATGAAAAACTGTTTTTT. The variable domain in full, completed from reference TRBV7-9 and TRBJ1-4, reads DTGVSQNPRHKITKRGQNVTFRCDPISEHNRLYWYRQTLGQGPEFLTYFQNEAQLEKSRLLSDRFSAERPKGSFSTLEIQRTEQGDSAMYLCASSLSGQGAANEKLFFGSGTQLSVL.

This clone was recorded only once. V is TRBV5-4 and J is TRBJ1-6, with D unclear. Germline loops: CDR1 SGHNT, CDR2 YYREEE (reference sequence). CDR3 length: 16 amino acids. V was cut by 4 bases and J by 2 bases, with 13 bases left in between. The chain's CDR3 is CASSLTGSAYNSPLHF. In nucleotides, the CDR3 is TGTGCCAGCAGCCTAACCGGGAGTGCCTATAATTCACCCCTCCACTTT.

The J gene is TRBJ1-5, the V gene TRBV23-1; TRBD1 matches at 7 bases. TRBV23-1 is filed as an ORF, its function uncertain. This CDR3 comprises 14 residues. After removal of 7 bases from V and 5 bases from J, the junction contained 8 bases not matched to a gene. The DNA for the CDR3 is TGCGCCAGCATCCAGGGGGTGTTCGATCAGCCCCAGCATTTT. Protein product: CASIQGVFDQPQHF.

The chain employs TRBV6-2 or TRBV6-3 and TRBJ2-3; D possibly corresponds to TRBD1 (5 bases). The germline CDR1 and CDR2 sequences are MNHEY and SVGEGT. This CDR3 spans 15 amino acids. The V end lost 2 bases, the J end lost 3 bases, and 12 bases lay between the germline ends. The CDR3 protein is CASSYPGRATDTQYF. In DNA, the CDR3 is TGTGCCAGCAGTTACCCGGGCAGGGCGACAGATACGCAGTATTTT.

V usage is TRBV4-3 and J usage is TRBJ2-7, with 7 bases aligning to TRBD1. This CDR3 comprises 15 residues. The ends lost 1 base at V and 4 bases at J; junction bases unmatched: 7. CDR1 is LGHNA, CDR2 YSLEER, per germline. This chain's CDR3 is CASSQVWDSNYEQYF. The CDR3 nucleotides read TGCGCCAGCAGCCAAGTATGGGACAGCAATTACGAGCAGTACTTC.

The rearrangement joins TRBV2 to TRBJ1-2; perhaps TRBD1 as D (6 bases). This CDR3 contains 13 residues. Trimming removed 8 bases at V and 4 bases at J, with 14 bases between. Germline V lookup: CDR1 SNHLY, CDR2 FYNNEI. In nucleotides, the CDR3 is TGTGCCAGCGGATCCAGGGGTGTCTATGGCTACACCTTC. This gives the protein CASGSRGVYGYTF. Variable domain in full (rest from reference TRBV2 and TRBJ1-2): EPEVTQTPSHQVTQMGQEVILRCVPISNHLYFYWYRQILGQKVEFLVSFYNNEISEKSEIFDDQFSVERPDGSNFTLKIRSTKLEDSAMYFCASGSRGVYGYTFGSGTRLTVV.

The genes are TRBV25-1 and TRBJ2-7; tentative D call: TRBD2 (5 bases). The V end was cut by 2 bases, the J end by 3 bases, with 14 bases between. The CDR3 has 15 residues. Germline lookup yields CDR1 MGHDK and CDR2 SYGVNS. CDR3 nucleotide sequence: TGTGCCAGCAGTGAAGGAGGAGCTCCTCGCTACGAGCAGTACTTC. Translated: CASSEGGAPRYEQYF.

The chain uses TRBV5-1 and TRBJ2-1; 8 bases map to TRBD2. With V trimmed by 0 bases and J by 0 bases, 2 bases remained unmatched. This CDR3 is built from 16 residues. Germline CDR1 reads SGHRS; CDR2 reads YFSETQ. DNA of the CDR3: TGCGCCAGCAGCTTGGTACTAGCGGCCTCCTACAATGAGCAGTTCTTC. Translation: CASSLVLAASYNEQFF. Drawing the rest from reference TRBV5-1 and TRBJ2-1, the complete variable domain is KAGVTQTPRYLIKTRGQQVTLSCSPISGHRSVSWYQQTPGQGLQFLFEYFSETQRNKGNFPGRFSGRQFSNSRSEMNVSTLELGDSALYLCASSLVLAASYNEQFFGPGTRLTVL.

This sequence joins TRBV21-1 and TRBJ1-5; TRBD1 is the table's D call and was not checked against the DNA. TRBV21-1 is a documented pseudogene. The CDR3 contains 15 residues. The CDR3 loop is CASSSRDRGNQPQHF. CDR3 in DNA: TGTGCCAGCAGCTCCCGGGACAGGGGGAATCAGCCCCAGCATTTT.